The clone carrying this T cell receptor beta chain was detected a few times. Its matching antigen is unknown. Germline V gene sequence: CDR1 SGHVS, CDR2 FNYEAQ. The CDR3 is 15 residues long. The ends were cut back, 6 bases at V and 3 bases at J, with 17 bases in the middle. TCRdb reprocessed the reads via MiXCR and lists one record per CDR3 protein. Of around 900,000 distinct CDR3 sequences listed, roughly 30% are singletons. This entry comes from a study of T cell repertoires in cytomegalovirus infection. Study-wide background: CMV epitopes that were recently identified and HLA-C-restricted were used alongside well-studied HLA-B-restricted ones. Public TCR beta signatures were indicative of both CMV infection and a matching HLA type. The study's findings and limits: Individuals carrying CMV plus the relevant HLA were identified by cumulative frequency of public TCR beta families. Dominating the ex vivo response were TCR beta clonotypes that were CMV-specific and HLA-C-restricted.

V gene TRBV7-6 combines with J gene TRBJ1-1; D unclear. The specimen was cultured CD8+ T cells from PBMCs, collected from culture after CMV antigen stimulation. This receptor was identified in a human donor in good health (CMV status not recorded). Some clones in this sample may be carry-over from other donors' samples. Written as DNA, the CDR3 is TGTGCCAGCAGTCCATACACACCAGGCGACACTGAAGCTTTCTTT. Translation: CASSPYTPGDTEAFF.